Shown below are 14 T cell receptor beta chains from a single sample sequenced in a study of Graves' ophthalmopathy and Graves' hyperthyroidism. The authors amplified TCR beta CDR3 regions from RNA transcripts. An opening RT-PCR round employed HTBI primers and preceded a second-round multiplex PCR. TCRdb redid the calling of the multiplex PCR reads with MiXCR, one entry per CDR3 protein. The profile shows over a million distinct CDR3 sequences, around a third of them singletons. Sequenced: peripheral blood or thyroid tissue (not recorded which). These receptors were taken from an adult man with Graves' hyperthyroidism.

The rearrangement joins TRBV5-4 to TRBJ2-7; D is uncertain. The CDR3 runs to 11 residues. Deletions cut 5 bases from V and 11 bases from J, with 14 bases between. From germline, CDR1 is SGHNT and CDR2 YYREEE (reference sequence). CDR3 nucleotide sequence: TGTGCCAGCAGTCGTGACGGGTATGAGTACTTC. Amino acid sequence: CASSRDGYEYF.

This chain uses TRBV6-4 with TRBJ2-5; 9 nucleotides match TRBD2. With 0 bases clipped from V and 3 bases from J, the junction kept 8 bases outside the gene matches. Germline assignment: CDR1 MRHNA and CDR2 SNTAGT. The CDR3 has 17 residues. The CDR3 reads CASSDSPQQREEETQYF. CDR3 in DNA: TGTGCCAGCAGTGACTCCCCCCAACAGCGGGAGGAAGAGACCCAGTACTTC.

This clonotype was observed at least ten times. The rearrangement joins TRBV7-9 to TRBJ1-4, with 7 bases matching TRBD1. The CDR3 is 14 amino acids. Per germline, CDR1 SEHNR and CDR2 FQNEAQ (reference sequence). Trimming took 3 bases from V and 8 from J; bases not matched to a gene: 6. CDR3 bases: TGTGCCAGCAGCTTGACAGGGCTGAAAGAAAAACTGTTTTTT. This encodes CASSLTGLKEKLFF.

The chain carries TRBV29-1 and TRBJ1-2; TRBD1 is a possible D gene (6 bases). The V end lost 6 bases, the J end lost 4 bases, and 9 bases lay between the germline ends. Per the germline V gene, CDR1 is SQVTM and CDR2 is ANQGSEA. The CDR3 covers 11 residues. The CDR3 here is CSVDSRYGYTF. CDR3 bases: TGCAGCGTGGACAGTCGCTATGGCTACACCTTC.

This clonotype was found once. J is TRBJ1-5 and V is TRBV20-1; D gene ambiguous. Germline values: CDR1 DFQATT, CDR2 SNEGSKA (reference sequence). The V end was cut by 5 bases, the J end by 4 bases, with 15 bases between. This CDR3 is built from 14 residues. The CDR3 coding sequence is TGCAGTGCTGCTAACACCGGGGTAAATCAGCCCCAGCATTTT. Translating it yields CSAANTGVNQPQHF.

This clonotype turned up a few times. The rearrangement uses TRBV5-1 and TRBJ1-2; perhaps TRBD1 as D (5 bases). The length of the CDR3 is 16 residues. V lost 3 bases and J 8 bases, leaving 23 bases between the germline ends. The germline V gene has CDR1 SGHRS and CDR2 YFSETQ. The CDR3 coding sequence is TGCGCCAGCAGCTATGGCCTGGTTGGACACTACGGAGGCTACACCTTC. Its translation is CASSYGLVGHYGGYTF. The full variable domain, rest sourced from reference TRBV5-1 and TRBJ1-2, is KAGVTQTPRYLIKTRGQQVTLSCSPISGHRSVSWYQQTPGQGLQFLFEYFSETQRNKGNFPGRFSGRQFSNSRSEMNVSTLELGDSALYLCASSYGLVGHYGGYTFGSGTRLTVV.

The V call is TRBV5-8, the J call TRBJ1-1; the D is unclear. Trimming stripped 6 bases from V and 0 bases from J, with 9 bases between. CDR3 length: 13 amino acids. Germline CDR1 and CDR2: SGHTS and YDEGEE. The CDR3 coding sequence is TGTGCCAGCAACCCTCAGATGAACACTGAAGCTTTCTTT. Translation: CASNPQMNTEAFF. The entire variable domain, with the rest obtained from reference TRBV5-8 and TRBJ1-1, is as follows: EAGVTQSPTHLIKTRGQQATLRCSPISGHTSVYWYQQALGLGLQFLLWYDEGEERNRGNFPPRFSGRQFPNYSSELNVNALELEDSALYLCASNPQMNTEAFFGQGTRLTVV.

A remark on this clonotype: It is likely a read error, because the conserved phenylalanine at the end of the CDR3 is missing. The DNA is omitted, as the CDR3 cannot be located on it reliably, and the CDR3 follows TCRdb's listing. The V call is TRBV7-2, the J call TRBJ2-5; the D call in the table, TRBD1, was not verified against the DNA. Germline-derived CDR1 and CDR2 are SGHTA and FQGNSA. Including both end residues, the CDR3 is 11 amino acids long. The CDR3 spells CASSLAGGSNY.

This clonotype was recorded at least ten times. The rearrangement uses TRBV2 and TRBJ1-6, with 8 bases lining up with TRBD1. CDR1 is SNHLY, CDR2 FYNNEI, per germline. The V gene end was trimmed by 7 bases and the J gene end by 7 bases; junction bases not matched to a gene: 6. CDR3 length: 14 amino acids. The CDR3 spells CASTTDRANSPLHF. CDR3 DNA: TGTGCCAGCACTACGGACAGGGCCAATTCACCCCTCCACTTT. Complete variable domain (other parts from reference TRBV2 and TRBJ1-6): EPEVTQTPSHQVTQMGQEVILRCVPISNHLYFYWYRQILGQKVEFLVSFYNNEISEKSEIFDDQFSVERPDGSNFTLKIRSTKLEDSAMYFCASTTDRANSPLHFGNGTRLTVT.

CDR3 protein: CAISDLLGKDTGELFF. In DNA, the CDR3 is TGTGCCATCAGTGACCTCTTGGGGAAGGACACCGGGGAGCTGTTTTTT. The chain carries TRBV10-3 and TRBJ2-2, with unresolved D. This CDR3 is 16 amino acids long. Trimming took 3 bases from V and 3 from J, leaving 14 bases between them. Germline-derived CDR1 and CDR2 are ENHRY and SYGVKD.

This clonotype appeared once. This clone may be a read error of a much larger clone one base away. The chain combines TRBV13 with TRBJ2-7; D remains unclear. Germline CDR1 is PRHDT and CDR2 is FYEKMQ (reference sequence). This CDR3 comprises 12 residues. V lost 7 bases and J 3 bases, leaving 10 bases between the germline ends. The CDR3 nucleotides are TGTGCCAGCAACGTAACAGTCTACGAGCAGTACTTC. Its protein is CASNVTVYEQYF.

The chain employs TRBV20-1 and TRBJ2-2, with 12 bases fitting TRBD1. Unmatched junction bases numbered 14, after V lost 4 bases and J lost 11 bases. Germline CDR1 DFQATT, CDR2 SNEGSKA (reference sequence). The CDR3 is 16 amino acids. CDR3 in amino acids: CSAKVGGDRGRVELFF. CDR3 coding DNA: TGCAGTGCTAAGGTCGGGGGGGACAGGGGGCGCGTAGAGCTGTTTTTT.

This clonotype was seen ten or more times. The V gene is TRBV3-1, the J gene TRBJ1-1, with D unresolved. V was cut by 3 bases and J by 3 bases, with 5 bases left in between. There are 12 residues in the CDR3. Germline loops: CDR1 LGHDT, CDR2 YNNKEL (reference sequence). The CDR3 loop reads CASSQSDTEAFF. DNA of the CDR3: TGTGCCAGCAGCCAGTCGGACACTGAAGCTTTCTTT.

This sequence joins TRBV29-1 and TRBJ1-1; D ambiguous. V dropped 4 bases and J dropped 1 base, with 7 bases sitting between them. Germline CDR1 and CDR2: SQVTM and ANQGSEA. This CDR3 contains 12 residues. Here the CDR3 reads CSVGFGNTEAFF. Here the CDR3 DNA reads TGCAGCGTTGGATTCGGGAACACTGAAGCTTTCTTT. The whole variable domain, filled in from reference TRBV29-1 and TRBJ1-1, reads SAVISQKPSRDICQRGTSLTIQCQVDSQVTMMFWYRQQPGQSLTLIATANQGSEATYESGFVIDKFPISRPNLTFSTLTVSNMSPEDSSIYLCSVGFGNTEAFFGQGTRLTVV.